This record looks at one TCR beta chain sequence and its context. Sequencing was performed with immunoSEQ multiplex PCR; in TCRdb, only in-frame clones are kept and a portion is missing. This sample has about 160,000 clones, with about 90% found just once. This CDR3 has 14 amino acids. Trimming removed 10 bases from V and 1 base from J, with 17 bases in between. CDR1 is ENHRY, CDR2 SYGVKD, per germline. This record comes from a study of T cell responses to AZD1222 COVID-19 vaccine. This chain joins TRBV10-3 and TRBJ2-7; TRBD2 is a possible D gene (7 bases). The TCR originated in an adult in good health. The source material was peripheral blood, sampled on day 0 of MenACWY control vaccination. CDR3 DNA sequence: TGTGCCACCTGGGGGGCGGGAGAGTCCTACGAGCAGTACTTC. This codes for CATWGAGESYEQYF.